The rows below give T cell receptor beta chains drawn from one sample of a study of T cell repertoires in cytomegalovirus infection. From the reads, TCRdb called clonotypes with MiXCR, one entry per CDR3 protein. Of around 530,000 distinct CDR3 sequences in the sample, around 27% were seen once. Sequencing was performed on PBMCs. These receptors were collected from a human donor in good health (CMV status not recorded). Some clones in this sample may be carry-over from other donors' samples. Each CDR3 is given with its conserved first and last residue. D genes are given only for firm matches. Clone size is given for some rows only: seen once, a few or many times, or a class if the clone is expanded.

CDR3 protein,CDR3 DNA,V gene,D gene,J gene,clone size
CASSLIGVTGELFF,TGCGCCAGCAGCCTTATCGGGGTCACCGGGGAGCTGTTTTTT,TRBV4-1,NA,TRBJ2-2,few
CASSLLRAATDTQYF,TGTGCCAGCAGCCTCCTTCGGGCAGCAACAGATACGCAGTATTTT,TRBV7-2,NA,TRBJ2-3,few
CATKPRGTNTGELFF,TGTGCCACTAAACCCAGGGGGACAAACACCGGGGAGCTGTTTTTT,TRBV19,TRBD1,TRBJ2-2,few
CASSRPTGERLDEQYF,TGTGCCAGCAGCAGGCCCACAGGGGAGCGCCTAGACGAGCAGTACTTC,TRBV7-9,TRBD1,TRBJ2-7,many
CASSYSGTWGGYTF,TGTGCCAGCAGTTACTCCGGGACCTGGGGAGGCTACACCTTC,TRBV6-5,NA,TRBJ1-2,few
CASSPHGKTQYF,TGCGCCAGCAGCCCACACGGAAAGACCCAGTACTTC,TRBV4-1,NA,TRBJ2-5,NA
CASRYLGGAQYF,TGTGCCAGCAGATACCTAGGCGGGGCGCAGTATTTT,TRBV6-1,NA,TRBJ2-3,few
CASSQETVDGKFF,TGCGCCAGCAGCCAAGAGACGGTAGATGGGAAGTTCTTC,TRBV4-1,NA,TRBJ2-1,NA
CASSLAKVTQYF,TGTGCCAGCAGCTTAGCAAAGGTGACCCAGTACTTC,TRBV7-2,NA,TRBJ2-5,many
CASRLQGTNTEAFF,TGTGCCAGTAGACTACAGGGCACGAACACTGAAGCTTTCTTT,TRBV19,NA,TRBJ1-1,NA
CSAKGTSGTETQYF,TGCAGTGCCAAGGGTACTAGCGGGACGGAGACCCAGTACTTC,TRBV20-1,TRBD2,TRBJ2-5,NA
CAISESIGEEQYF,TGTGCCATCAGTGAGTCGATCGGGGAAGAGCAGTACTTC,TRBV10-3,NA,TRBJ2-7,NA
CASSSLGQGVGSNQPQHF,TGTGCCAGCAGCTCCCTAGGCCAGGGGGTTGGAAGCAATCAGCCCCAGCATTTT,TRBV7-8,TRBD1,TRBJ1-5,NA
CASSQARGATEAFF,TGTGCCAGCAGCCAGGCTCGAGGGGCTACTGAAGCTTTCTTT,TRBV14,NA,TRBJ1-1,few
CASSNRLANYNEQFF,TGTGCCAGCAGCAATCGACTAGCGAACTACAATGAGCAGTTCTTC,TRBV5-4,TRBD2,TRBJ2-1,NA
CASSADPGTGSPLHF,TGTGCCAGCAGCGCCGACCCCGGGACAGGTTCACCCCTCCACTTT,TRBV5-4,TRBD1,TRBJ1-6,few
CASSYRPGNNEQFF,TGTGCCAGCAGCTACCGGCCCGGGAACAATGAGCAGTTCTTC,TRBV7-6,NA,TRBJ2-1,many
CASSLLGSGSSYNEQFF,TGTGCCAGCAGCTTACTGGGTAGCGGGAGCTCCTACAATGAGCAGTTCTTC,TRBV7-3,TRBD2,TRBJ2-1,NA
CASSRNRGWTTEAFF,TGTGCCAGTAGTAGAAACAGGGGCTGGACCACTGAAGCTTTCTTT,TRBV19,TRBD1,TRBJ1-1,few
CASSYLLLAGGIYNEQFF,TGTGCCAGCAGCTACCTTCTACTAGCGGGAGGGATCTACAATGAGCAGTTCTTC,TRBV5-6,TRBD2,TRBJ2-1,NA
CASSFKVGWTEAFF,TGTGCCAGCAGCTTCAAAGTGGGATGGACTGAAGCTTTCTTT,TRBV7-8,NA,TRBJ1-1,NA
CAILPGQGANEQFF,TGTGCCATTCTACCGGGACAGGGGGCGAATGAGCAGTTCTTC,TRBV10-3,TRBD1,TRBJ2-1,NA
CASRRRRAGIAQWTQYF,TGTGCCAGCAGGAGGAGACGGGCCGGAATCGCACAGTGGACGCAGTATTTT,TRBV28,NA,TRBJ2-3,NA
CARVIGQDSNQPQHF,TGTGCCAGAGTGATTGGACAGGACAGCAATCAGCCCCAGCATTTT,TRBV10-3,TRBD1,TRBJ1-5,NA
CASSLGDRASDIQYF,TGTGCCAGCAGTTTAGGGGACAGGGCGTCGGACATTCAGTACTTC,TRBV12-3/TRBV12-4,TRBD1,TRBJ2-4,few
CASTRTGLADYNEQFF,TGTGCCAGCACACGAACGGGGCTAGCGGATTACAATGAGCAGTTCTTC,TRBV7-8,TRBD2,TRBJ2-1,many
CASSLERGRETQYF,TGTGCCAGCAGCTTGGAGCGGGGGAGGGAGACCCAGTACTTC,TRBV5-6,TRBD2,TRBJ2-5,NA
CASSSRLWTEDYTF,TGTGCCAGCAGTTCCCGCCTTTGGACAGAGGACTACACCTTC,TRBV6-5,NA,TRBJ1-2,NA
CASKAGVQETQYF,TGTGCCAGCAAAGCGGGGGTACAAGAGACCCAGTACTTC,TRBV6-2/TRBV6-3,TRBD2,TRBJ2-5,few
CASSPGLANNEQFF,TGTGCCAGTAGTCCGGGACTAGCGAACAATGAGCAGTTCTTC,TRBV19,TRBD2,TRBJ2-1,NA
CSVVGSLTNNYGYTF,TGCAGCGTTGTGGGGAGCCTCACAAATAACTATGGCTACACCTTC,TRBV29-1,NA,TRBJ1-2,NA